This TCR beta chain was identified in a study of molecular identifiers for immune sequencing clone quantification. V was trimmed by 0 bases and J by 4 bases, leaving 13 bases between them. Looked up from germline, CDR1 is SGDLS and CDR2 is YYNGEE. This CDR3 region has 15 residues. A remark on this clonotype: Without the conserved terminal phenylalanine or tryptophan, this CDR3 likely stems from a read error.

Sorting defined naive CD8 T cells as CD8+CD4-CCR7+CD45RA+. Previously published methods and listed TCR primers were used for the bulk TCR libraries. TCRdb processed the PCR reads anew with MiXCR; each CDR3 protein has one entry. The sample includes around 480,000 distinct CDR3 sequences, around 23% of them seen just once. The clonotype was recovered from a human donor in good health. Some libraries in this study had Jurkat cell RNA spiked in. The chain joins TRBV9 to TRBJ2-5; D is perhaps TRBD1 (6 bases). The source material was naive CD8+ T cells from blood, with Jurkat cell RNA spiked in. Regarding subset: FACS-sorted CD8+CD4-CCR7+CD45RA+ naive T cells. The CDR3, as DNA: TGTGCCAGCAGCGTAGGAAGGACAGCAGGAGAGACCCAGTACATC. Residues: CASSVGRTAGETQYI.